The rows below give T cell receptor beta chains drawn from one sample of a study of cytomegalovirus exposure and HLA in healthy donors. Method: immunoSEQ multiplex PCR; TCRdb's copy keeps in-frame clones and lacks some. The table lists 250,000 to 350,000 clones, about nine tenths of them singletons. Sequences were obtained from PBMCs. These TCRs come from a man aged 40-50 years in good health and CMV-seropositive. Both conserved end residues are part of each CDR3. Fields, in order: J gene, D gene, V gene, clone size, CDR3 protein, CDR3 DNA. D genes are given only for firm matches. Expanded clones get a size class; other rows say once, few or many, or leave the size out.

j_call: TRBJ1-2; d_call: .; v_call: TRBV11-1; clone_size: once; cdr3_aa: CASSLGQTGYTF; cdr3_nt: TGTGCCAGCAGCTTAGGACAGACTGGCTACACCTTC
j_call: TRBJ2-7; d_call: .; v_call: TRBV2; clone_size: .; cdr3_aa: CASRSGPSYEQYF; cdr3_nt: TGTGCCAGCAGAAGCGGGCCCTCCTACGAGCAGTACTTC
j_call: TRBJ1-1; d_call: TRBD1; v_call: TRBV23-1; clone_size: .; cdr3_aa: CASRPERGTGRTEAFF; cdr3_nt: TGCGCCAGCAGACCAGAAAGGGGGACAGGGAGGACTGAAGCTTTCTTT
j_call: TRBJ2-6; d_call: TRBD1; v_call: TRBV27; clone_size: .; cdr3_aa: CASSFRWGRERGLSGANVLTF; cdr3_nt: TGTGCCAGCAGTTTTCGCTGGGGCCGGGAAAGGGGGCTCTCTGGGGCCAACGTCCTGACTTTC
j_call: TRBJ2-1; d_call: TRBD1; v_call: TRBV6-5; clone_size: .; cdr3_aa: CASSLDRGRINEQFF; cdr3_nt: TGTGCCAGCAGCTTAGACAGGGGGAGGATCAATGAGCAGTTCTTC
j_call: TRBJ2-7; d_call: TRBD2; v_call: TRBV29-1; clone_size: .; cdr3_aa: CSVEDGGLPGEQYF; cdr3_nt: TGCAGCGTTGAAGACGGGGGACTACCAGGCGAGCAGTACTTC
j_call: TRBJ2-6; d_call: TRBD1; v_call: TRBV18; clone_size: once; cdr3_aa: CASSPSTDRVGANVLTF; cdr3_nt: TGTGCCAGCTCACCATCGACAGACAGGGTTGGGGCCAACGTCCTGACTTTC
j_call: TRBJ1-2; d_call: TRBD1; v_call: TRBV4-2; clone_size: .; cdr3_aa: CASSQDRQGALGYTF; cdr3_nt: TGTGCCAGCAGCCAAGACCGACAGGGGGCACTGGGCTACACCTTC
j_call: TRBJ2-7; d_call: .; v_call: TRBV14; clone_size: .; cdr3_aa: CASSQGGGLSYEQYF; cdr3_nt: TGTGCCAGCAGCCAAGGCGGCGGTCTCTCCTACGAGCAGTACTTC
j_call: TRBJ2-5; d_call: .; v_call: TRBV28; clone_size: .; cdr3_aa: CASNNLGRETQYF; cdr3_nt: TGTGCCAGCAACAATCTAGGGAGGGAGACCCAGTACTTC
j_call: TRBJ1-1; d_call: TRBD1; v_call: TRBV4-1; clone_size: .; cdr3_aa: CASSQVGQRSAFF; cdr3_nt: TGCGCCAGCAGCCAAGTGGGACAGAGATCGGCTTTCTTT
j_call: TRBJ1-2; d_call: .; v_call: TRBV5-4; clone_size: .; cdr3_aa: CASSLYPKLEVDGYTF; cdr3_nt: TGTGCCAGCAGCTTGTATCCAAAATTGGAGGTAGATGGCTACACCTTC
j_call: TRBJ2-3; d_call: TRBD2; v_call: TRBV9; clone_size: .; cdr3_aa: CASSETSGVVDTQYF; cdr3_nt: TGTGCCAGCAGCGAGACTAGCGGGGTGGTAGATACGCAGTATTTT
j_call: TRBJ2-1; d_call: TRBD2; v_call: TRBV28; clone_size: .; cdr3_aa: CASSLRASGVSNEQFF; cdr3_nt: TGTGCCAGCAGTTTAAGGGCTAGCGGGGTCAGTAATGAGCAGTTCTTC
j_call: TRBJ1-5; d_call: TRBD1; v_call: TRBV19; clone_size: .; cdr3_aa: CATTTGDRGSGEQPQHF; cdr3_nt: TGTGCCACCACCACGGGGGACAGGGGGTCCGGTGAGCAGCCCCAGCATTTT
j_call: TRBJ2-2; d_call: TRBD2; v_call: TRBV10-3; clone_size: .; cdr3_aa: CAIRASGRRTGELFF; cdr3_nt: TGTGCCATCAGGGCTAGCGGGAGAAGAACCGGGGAGCTGTTTTTT
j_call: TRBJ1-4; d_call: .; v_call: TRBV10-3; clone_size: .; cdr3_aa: CAINRRIDEKLFF; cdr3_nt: TGTGCCATCAATCGGAGAATCGATGAAAAACTGTTTTTT
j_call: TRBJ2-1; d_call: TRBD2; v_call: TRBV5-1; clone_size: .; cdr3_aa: CASSGTSGNAYNEQFF; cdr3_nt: TGCGCCAGCAGCGGGACTAGCGGGAACGCCTACAATGAGCAGTTCTTC
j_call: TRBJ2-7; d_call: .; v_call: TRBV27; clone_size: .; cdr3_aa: CASSLGAGISYEQYF; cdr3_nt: TGTGCCAGCAGCCTAGGGGCGGGGATCTCCTACGAGCAGTACTTC
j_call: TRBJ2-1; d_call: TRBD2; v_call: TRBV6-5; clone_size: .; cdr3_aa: CASSWTSGSYNEQFF; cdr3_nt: TGTGCCAGCAGTTGGACTAGCGGCTCCTACAATGAGCAGTTCTTC
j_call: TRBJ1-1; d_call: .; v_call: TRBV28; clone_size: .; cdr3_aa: CASRTRGGATEAFF; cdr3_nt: TGTGCCAGCAGGACGCGGGGGGGTGCGACTGAAGCTTTCTTT
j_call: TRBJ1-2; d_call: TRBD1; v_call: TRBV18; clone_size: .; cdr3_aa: CASSHVPGQGDHRAWGYTF; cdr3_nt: TGTGCCAGCTCACATGTCCCCGGACAGGGGGACCATCGCGCGTGGGGCTACACCTTC
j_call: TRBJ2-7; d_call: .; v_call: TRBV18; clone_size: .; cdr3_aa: CASSPRTGAYEQYF; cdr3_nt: TGTGCCAGCTCACCCAGGACGGGAGCCTACGAGCAGTACTTC
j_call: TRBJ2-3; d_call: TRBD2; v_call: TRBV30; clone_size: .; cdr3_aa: CAWSVLAGGVDTQYF; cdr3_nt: TGTGCCTGGAGTGTATTGGCGGGAGGAGTAGATACGCAGTATTTT
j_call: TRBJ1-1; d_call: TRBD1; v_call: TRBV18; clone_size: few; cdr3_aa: CASSLGTGTNTEAFF; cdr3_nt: TGTGCCAGCTCACTAGGGACAGGGACGAACACTGAAGCTTTCTTT